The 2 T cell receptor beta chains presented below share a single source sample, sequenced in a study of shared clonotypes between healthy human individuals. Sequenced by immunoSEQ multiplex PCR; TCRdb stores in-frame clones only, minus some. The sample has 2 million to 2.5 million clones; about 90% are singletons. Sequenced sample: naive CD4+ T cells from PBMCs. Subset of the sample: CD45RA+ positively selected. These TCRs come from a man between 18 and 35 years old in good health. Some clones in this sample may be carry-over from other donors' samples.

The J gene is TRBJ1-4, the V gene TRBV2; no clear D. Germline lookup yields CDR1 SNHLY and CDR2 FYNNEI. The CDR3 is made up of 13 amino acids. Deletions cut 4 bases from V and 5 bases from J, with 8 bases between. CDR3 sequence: CASSGPENEKLFF. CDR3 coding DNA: TGTGCCAGCAGTGGGCCAGAAAATGAAAAACTGTTTTTT.

CDR3 DNA sequence: TGTGCCAGCAGCAGTAGGACTAGCGGGAGGATGAGAGATACGCAGTATTTT. Translation gives CASSSRTSGRMRDTQYF. V is TRBV5-6 and J is TRBJ2-3; TRBD2 matches 14 bases. CDR1 and CDR2 from the germline V gene are SGHDT and YYEEEE. The CDR3 has 17 residues. J lost 5 bases, V lost 4 bases, and 9 bases had no gene match. The full variable domain, rest sourced from reference TRBV5-6 and TRBJ2-3, is DAGVTQSPTHLIKTRGQQVTLRCSPKSGHDTVSWYQQALGQGPQFIFQYYEEEERQRGNFPDRFSGHQFPNYSSELNVNALLLGDSALYLCASSSRTSGRMRDTQYFGPGTRLTVL.